This T cell receptor (beta chain) was sequenced for a study of cytomegalovirus exposure and HLA in healthy donors. Study results and caveats: TCR beta V- and J-gene trimming, according to a later analysis, was linked to a missense DCLRE1C variant. Accurate HLA-A and HLA-B prediction from TCR beta sequences was reported for most subjects.

Donors were ostensibly healthy at sampling, although undocumented immune exposures were probable. The ends lost 1 base at V and 5 bases at J; junction bases unmatched: 10. Germline V gene sequence: CDR1 SGHVS, CDR2 FNYEAQ. This CDR3 comprises 18 residues. Of note for this clone: The antigen is undetermined.

PCR involved 60 Vbeta and 13 Jbeta primers. Authors' analysis steps: A later analysis tallied 75 million to 80 million unique TCR beta chains, some 10 million of them shared. The repertoire was sequenced with immunoSEQ multiplex PCR; TCRdb's copy has only in-frame clones and lacks some. V, J and clone size were drawn from that table, and D and trimming were deduced from the DNA. The ten top clones account for approximately 1%, within a sample of 100,000 to 150,000 clones. This sequence joins TRBV7-6 and TRBJ2-2; 10 positions match TRBD2. The material sequenced was PBMCs. This TCR was sampled from a man aged 18-30 years in good health and CMV-seronegative. In DNA form, the CDR3 reads TGTGCCAGCAGCTTAGGATTAGCGGGGGGAAGAAATACCGGGGAGCTGTTTTTT. Its protein is CASSLGLAGGRNTGELFF.